This T cell receptor beta chain was identified in a study of cytomegalovirus exposure and HLA in healthy donors. This CDR3 region has 15 residues. Germline V gene data show CDR1 as SNHLY and CDR2 as FYNNEI. The ends were cut back, 6 bases at V and 4 bases at J, with 16 bases in the middle. Use of 60 Vbeta and 13 Jbeta primers characterized the PCR. Sequencing used immunoSEQ multiplex PCR; TCRdb keeps in-frame clones, though not all of them. The sample consists of under 150,000 clones, over 70% of them appearing once. Each of the donors was a healthy bone marrow donor. The clonotype comes from a woman aged 40 to 50 in good health and CMV-seropositive. Sequences were obtained from PBMCs. This chain links TRBV2 with TRBJ2-1, with D maybe TRBD2 (5 bases). The CDR3 reads CASRRTEVLYNEQFF. The CDR3 region has the DNA TGTGCCAGCAGGCGGACGGAGGTGCTATACAATGAGCAGTTCTTC.